This entry features one T cell receptor (beta chain) sequence. The data were taken from a study of cytomegalovirus exposure and HLA in healthy donors. It was with 60 Vbeta and 13 Jbeta primers that the PCR ran. Assay used: immunoSEQ multiplex PCR; TCRdb lists only in-frame clones, some missing. The sample totals about 140,000 clones. This CDR3 is built from 14 residues. The germline V and J ends were trimmed by 4 bases and 4 bases, with 14 bases remaining between them. From germline, CDR1 is LGHNA and CDR2 YSLEER. The chain has TRBV4-3 and TRBJ2-7; maybe TRBD2 (7 bases). This TCR was recovered from a male donor in good health and CMV-seronegative. The source material was PBMCs. CDR3 amino acids: CASSRGGGAYEQYF. In DNA form, the CDR3 reads TGCGCCAGCAGCCGAGGGGGAGGGGCGTACGAGCAGTACTTC.